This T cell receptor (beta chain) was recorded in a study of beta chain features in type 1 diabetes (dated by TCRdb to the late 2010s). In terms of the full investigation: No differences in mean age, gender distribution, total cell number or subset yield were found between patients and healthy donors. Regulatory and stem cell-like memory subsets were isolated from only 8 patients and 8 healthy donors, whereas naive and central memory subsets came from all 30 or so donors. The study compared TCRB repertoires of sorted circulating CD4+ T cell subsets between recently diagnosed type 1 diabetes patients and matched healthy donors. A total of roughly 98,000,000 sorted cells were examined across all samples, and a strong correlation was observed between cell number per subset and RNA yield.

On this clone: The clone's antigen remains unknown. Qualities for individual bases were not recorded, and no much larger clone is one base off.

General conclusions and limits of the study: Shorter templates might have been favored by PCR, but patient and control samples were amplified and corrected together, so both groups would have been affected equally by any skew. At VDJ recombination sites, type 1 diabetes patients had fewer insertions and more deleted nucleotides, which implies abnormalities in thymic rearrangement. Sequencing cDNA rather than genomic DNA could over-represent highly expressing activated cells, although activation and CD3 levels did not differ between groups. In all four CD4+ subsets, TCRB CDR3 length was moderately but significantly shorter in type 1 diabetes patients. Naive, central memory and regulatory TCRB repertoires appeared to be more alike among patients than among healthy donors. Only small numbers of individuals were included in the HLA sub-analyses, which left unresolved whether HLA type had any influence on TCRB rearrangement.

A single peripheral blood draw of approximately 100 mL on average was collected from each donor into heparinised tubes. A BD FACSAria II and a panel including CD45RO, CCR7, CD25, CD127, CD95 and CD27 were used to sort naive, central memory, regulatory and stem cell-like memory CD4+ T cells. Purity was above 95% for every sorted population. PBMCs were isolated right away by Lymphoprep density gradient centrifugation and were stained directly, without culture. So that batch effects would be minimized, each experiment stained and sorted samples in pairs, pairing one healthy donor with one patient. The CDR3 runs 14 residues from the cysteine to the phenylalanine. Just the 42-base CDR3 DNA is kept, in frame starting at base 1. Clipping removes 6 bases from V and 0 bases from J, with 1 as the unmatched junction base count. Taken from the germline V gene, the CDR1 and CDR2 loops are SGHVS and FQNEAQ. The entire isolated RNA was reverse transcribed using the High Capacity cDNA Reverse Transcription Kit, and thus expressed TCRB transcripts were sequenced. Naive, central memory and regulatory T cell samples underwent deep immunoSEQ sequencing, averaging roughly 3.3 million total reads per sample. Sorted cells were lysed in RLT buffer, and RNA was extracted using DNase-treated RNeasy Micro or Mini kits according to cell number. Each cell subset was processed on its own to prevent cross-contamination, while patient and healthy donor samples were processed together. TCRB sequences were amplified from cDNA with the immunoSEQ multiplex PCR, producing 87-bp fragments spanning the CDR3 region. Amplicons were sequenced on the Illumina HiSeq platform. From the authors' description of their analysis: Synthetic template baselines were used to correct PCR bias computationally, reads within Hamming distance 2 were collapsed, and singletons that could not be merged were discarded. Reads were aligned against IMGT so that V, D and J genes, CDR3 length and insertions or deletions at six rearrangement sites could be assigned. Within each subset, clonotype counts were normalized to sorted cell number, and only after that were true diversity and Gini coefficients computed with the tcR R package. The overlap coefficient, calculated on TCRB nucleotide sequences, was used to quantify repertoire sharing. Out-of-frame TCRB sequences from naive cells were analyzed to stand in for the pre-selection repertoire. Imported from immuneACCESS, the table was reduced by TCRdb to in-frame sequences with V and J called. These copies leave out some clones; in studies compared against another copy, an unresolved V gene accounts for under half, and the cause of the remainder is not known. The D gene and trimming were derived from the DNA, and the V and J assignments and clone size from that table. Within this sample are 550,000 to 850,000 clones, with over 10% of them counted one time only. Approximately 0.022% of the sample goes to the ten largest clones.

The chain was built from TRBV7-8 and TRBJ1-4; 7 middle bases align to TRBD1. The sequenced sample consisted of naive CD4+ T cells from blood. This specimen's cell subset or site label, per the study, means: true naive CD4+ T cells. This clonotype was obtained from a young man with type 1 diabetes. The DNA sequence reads TGTGCCAGCAGTGACAGGGCAACTAATGAAAAACTGTTTTTT. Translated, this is CASSDRATNEKLFF.